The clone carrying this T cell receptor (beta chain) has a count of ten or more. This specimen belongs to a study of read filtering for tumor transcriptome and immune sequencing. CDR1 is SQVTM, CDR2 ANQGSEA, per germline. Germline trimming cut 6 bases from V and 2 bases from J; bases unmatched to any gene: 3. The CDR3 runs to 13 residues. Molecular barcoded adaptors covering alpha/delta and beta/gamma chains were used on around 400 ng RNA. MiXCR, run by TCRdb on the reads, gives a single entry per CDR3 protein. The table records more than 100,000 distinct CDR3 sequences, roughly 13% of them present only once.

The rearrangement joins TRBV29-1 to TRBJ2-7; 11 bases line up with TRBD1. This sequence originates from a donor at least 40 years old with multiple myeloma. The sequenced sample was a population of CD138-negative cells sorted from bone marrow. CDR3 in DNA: TGCAGCGTAACGGGACAGGGGGCCTACGAGCAGTACTTC. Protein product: CSVTGQGAYEQYF.